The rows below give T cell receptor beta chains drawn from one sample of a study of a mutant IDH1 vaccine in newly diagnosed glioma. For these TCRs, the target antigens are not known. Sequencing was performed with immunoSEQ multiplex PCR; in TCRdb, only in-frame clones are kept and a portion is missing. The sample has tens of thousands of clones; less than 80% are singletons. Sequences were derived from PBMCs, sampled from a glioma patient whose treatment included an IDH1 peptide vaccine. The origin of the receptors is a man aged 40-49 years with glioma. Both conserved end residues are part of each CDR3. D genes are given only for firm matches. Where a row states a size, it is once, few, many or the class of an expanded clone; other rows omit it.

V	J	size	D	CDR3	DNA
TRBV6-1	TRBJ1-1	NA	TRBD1	CASDRGHGDTEAFF	TGTGCCTCGGACAGGGGGCATGGGGATACTGAAGCTTTCTTT
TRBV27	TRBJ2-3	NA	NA	CASSLSGGRTQYF	TGTGCCAGCAGTTTATCAGGGGGAAGGACGCAGTATTTT
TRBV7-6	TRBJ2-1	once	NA	CASSLGGLGNEQFF	TGTGCCAGCAGCTTAGGGGGCCTGGGGAATGAGCAGTTCTTC
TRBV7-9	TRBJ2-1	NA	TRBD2	CASSLRRGEVINEQFF	TGTGCCAGCAGCCTTCGTCGGGGGGAGGTTATCAATGAGCAGTTCTTC
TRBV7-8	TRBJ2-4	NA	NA	CASSLGPSEFKNIQYF	TGTGCCAGCAGCTTGGGACCGTCAGAGTTCAAGAACATTCAGTACTTC
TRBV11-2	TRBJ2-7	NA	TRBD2	CASSSSLGGRSYEQYF	TGTGCCAGCAGCTCCTCGCTGGGCGGGAGATCCTACGAGCAGTACTTC
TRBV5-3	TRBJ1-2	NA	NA	CARSVPLGYTF	TGTGCCAGAAGCGTCCCTCTTGGCTACACCTTC
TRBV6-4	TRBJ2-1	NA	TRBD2	CASSPSGSYNEQFF	TGTGCCAGCAGTCCTAGCGGGTCCTACAATGAGCAGTTCTTC
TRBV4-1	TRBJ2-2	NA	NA	CASSSRRGQLVGELFF	TGCGCCAGCAGCTCGCGCCGAGGACAGCTTGTCGGGGAGCTGTTTTTT
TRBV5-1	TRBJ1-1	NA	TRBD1	CASSLVTTGDREAFF	TGCGCCAGCAGCTTGGTAACTACAGGGGATAGGGAAGCTTTCTTT
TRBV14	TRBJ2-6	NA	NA	CASSRASGANVLTF	TGTGCCAGCAGCCGAGCCTCTGGGGCCAACGTCCTGACTTTC
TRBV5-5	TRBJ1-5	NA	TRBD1	CASRKSGGAGQPQHF	TGTGCCAGCAGAAAATCAGGGGGCGCAGGACAGCCCCAGCATTTT
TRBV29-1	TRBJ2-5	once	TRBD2	CSGKGLAVLQETQYF	TGCAGCGGAAAGGGTCTAGCGGTCCTCCAGGAGACCCAGTACTTC
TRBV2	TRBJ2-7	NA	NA	CASNRGTYEQYF	TGTGCCAGCAACCGGGGGACCTACGAGCAGTACTTC
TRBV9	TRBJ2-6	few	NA	CASSAGWGSGANVLTF	TGTGCCAGCAGCGCAGGGTGGGGGTCTGGGGCCAACGTCCTGACTTTC
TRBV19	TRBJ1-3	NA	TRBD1	CASSTRTGAGNTIYF	TGTGCCAGTAGTACCCGGACAGGGGCTGGAAACACCATATATTTT
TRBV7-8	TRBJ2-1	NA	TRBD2	CASSLELPSGRVEQFF	TGTGCCAGCAGCTTAGAATTACCTAGCGGGAGAGTCGAGCAGTTCTTC
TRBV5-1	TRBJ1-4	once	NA	CASSFGGARTNEKLFF	TGCGCCAGCAGCTTCGGGGGGGCTAGGACTAATGAAAAACTGTTTTTT
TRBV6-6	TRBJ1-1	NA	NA	CASSYVRREAEAFF	TGTGCCAGCAGTTATGTGCGTCGGGAAGCTGAAGCTTTCTTT
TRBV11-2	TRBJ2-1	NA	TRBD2	CASSLAPSGRGGNEQFF	TGTGCCAGCAGCTTAGCCCCTAGCGGGAGGGGAGGGAATGAGCAGTTCTTC
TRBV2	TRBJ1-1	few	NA	CASSDGGPLNTEAFF	TGTGCCAGCAGTGACGGGGGGCCCTTGAACACTGAAGCTTTCTTT
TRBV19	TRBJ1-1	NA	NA	CAAKDGMNTEAFF	TGTGCCGCTAAGGACGGAATGAACACTGAAGCTTTCTTT
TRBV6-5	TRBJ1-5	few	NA	CASSYSGGNNQPQHF	TGTGCCAGCAGTTACTCGGGCGGGAACAATCAGCCCCAGCATTTT
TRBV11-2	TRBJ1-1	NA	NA	CASSLIWGGEAFF	TGTGCCAGCAGCTTAATTTGGGGGGGTGAAGCTTTCTTT
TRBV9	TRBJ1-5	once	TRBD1	CASSIGTGGNQPQHF	TGTGCCAGCAGCATTGGGACAGGGGGCAATCAGCCCCAGCATTTT
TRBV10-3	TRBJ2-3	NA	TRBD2	CATGGGAAKGDTQYF	TGTGCCACGGGGGGTGGAGCGGCTAAGGGAGATACGCAGTATTTT
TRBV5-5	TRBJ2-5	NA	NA	CASSLARLAETQYF	TGTGCCAGCAGCTTGGCGAGGCTCGCAGAGACCCAGTACTTC
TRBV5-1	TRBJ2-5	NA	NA	CASSLGATVGAETQYF	TGCGCCAGCAGCTTGGGTGCCACGGTTGGAGCGGAGACCCAGTACTTC
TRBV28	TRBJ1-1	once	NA	CASSLGRTYAVNTEAFF	TGTGCCAGCAGTTTAGGACGGACCTACGCCGTGAACACTGAAGCTTTCTTT
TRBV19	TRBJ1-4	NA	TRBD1	CASSDPHGRGHREKLFF	TGTGCCAGTAGTGATCCCCACGGCAGGGGGCATCGAGAAAAACTGTTTTTT
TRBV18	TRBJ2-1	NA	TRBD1	CASLITQGDEQFF	TGTGCCAGCTTAATTACGCAGGGGGATGAGCAGTTCTTC
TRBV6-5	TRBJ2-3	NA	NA	CASSKLDSPTDTQYF	TGTGCCAGCAGCAAACTAGACAGCCCCACAGATACGCAGTATTTT
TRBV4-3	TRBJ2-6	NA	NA	CASSQDLMREYTYSGANVLTF	TGCGCCAGCAGCCAAGATCTTATGAGGGAGTATACTTACTCTGGGGCCAACGTCCTGACTTTC
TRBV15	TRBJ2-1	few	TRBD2	CATSRVVLAGLSYNEQFF	TGTGCCACCAGCAGAGTGGTCCTAGCGGGACTCTCCTACAATGAGCAGTTCTTC
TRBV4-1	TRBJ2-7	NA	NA	CASSQDGTEQYF	TGCGCCAGCAGCCAAGATGGTACCGAGCAGTACTTC
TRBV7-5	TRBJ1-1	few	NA	CARSLGQNTEAFF	TGTGCCAGAAGCTTAGGCCAAAACACTGAAGCTTTCTTT
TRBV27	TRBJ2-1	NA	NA	CASSLRTIPSSYNEQFF	TGTGCCAGCAGTTTGAGGACTATCCCGAGCTCCTACAATGAGCAGTTCTTC
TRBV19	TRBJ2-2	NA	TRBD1	CASSPGIGGQGTGELFF	TGTGCCAGTTCCCCAGGGATAGGGGGCCAAGGGACCGGGGAGCTGTTTTTT
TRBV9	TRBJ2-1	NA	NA	CASRDGGYNEQFF	TGTGCCAGCAGGGATGGGGGCTACAATGAGCAGTTCTTC
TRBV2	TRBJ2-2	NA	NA	CASKAWLVDTGELFF	TGTGCCAGCAAGGCTTGGCTAGTAGACACCGGGGAGCTGTTTTTT
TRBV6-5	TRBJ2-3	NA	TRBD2	CASSLGLAGDTQYF	TGTGCCAGCAGTTTGGGACTAGCGGGTGATACACAGTATTTT
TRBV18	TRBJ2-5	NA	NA	CASSPRFLADAQETQYF	TGTGCCAGCTCACCACGTTTCCTCGCGGACGCACAAGAGACCCAGTACTTC
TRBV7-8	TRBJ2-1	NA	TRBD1	CASSLIPLQGTGVAHEQFF	TGTGCCAGCAGCTTAATTCCCCTTCAAGGGACAGGGGTAGCTCATGAGCAGTTCTTC
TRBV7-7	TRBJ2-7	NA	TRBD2	CASSPAGGSYEQYF	TGTGCCAGCAGCCCAGCGGGGGGCTCCTACGAGCAGTACTTC
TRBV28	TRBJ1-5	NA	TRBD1	CASSLSPAQQGARQPQHF	TGTGCCAGCAGTTTATCCCCCGCCCAACAGGGGGCTAGGCAGCCCCAGCATTTT
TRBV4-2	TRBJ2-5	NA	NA	CASSQGLATNQETQYF	TGTGCCAGCAGCCAAGGTTTGGCAACCAACCAAGAGACCCAGTACTTC
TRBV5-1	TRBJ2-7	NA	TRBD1	CASSLAPTGTGSYEQYF	TGCGCCAGCAGCTTGGCCCCAACCGGGACAGGGTCCTACGAGCAGTACTTC
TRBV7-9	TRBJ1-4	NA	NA	CASSLTGNNEKLFF	TGTGCCAGCAGCTTAACAGGGAATAATGAAAAACTGTTTTTT
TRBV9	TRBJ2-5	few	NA	CASSVGGLKETQYF	TGTGCCAGCAGCGTAGGGGGGCTTAAAGAGACCCAGTACTTC
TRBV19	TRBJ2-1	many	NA	CASSINHLGYNEQFF	TGTGCCAGTAGTATTAACCATCTAGGTTACAATGAGCAGTTCTTC
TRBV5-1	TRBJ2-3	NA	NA	CASSFGTYTDTQYF	TGCGCCAGCAGCTTTGGGACTTACACAGATACGCAGTATTTT
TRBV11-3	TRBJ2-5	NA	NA	CASSLRKETQYF	TGTGCCAGCAGCTTAAGGAAAGAGACCCAGTACTTC
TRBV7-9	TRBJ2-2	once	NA	CASSQKYPGSTGELFF	TGTGCCAGCAGCCAAAAATACCCCGGGTCCACCGGGGAGCTGTTTTTT
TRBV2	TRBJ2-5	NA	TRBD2	CASRNEGAGGETQYF	TGTGCCAGCAGAAACGAGGGAGCGGGAGGTGAGACCCAGTACTTC
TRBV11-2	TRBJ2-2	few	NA	CASSPRGRELFF	TGTGCCAGCAGCCCACGTGGGAGGGAGCTGTTTTTT
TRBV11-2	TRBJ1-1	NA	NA	CASSFSGVGGGGGITEAFF	TGTGCCAGCAGCTTCTCAGGGGTCGGCGGGGGCGGTGGTATCACTGAAGCTTTCTTT
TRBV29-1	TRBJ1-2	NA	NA	CSVLGDNYGYTF	TGCAGCGTGCTTGGGGACAACTATGGCTACACCTTC
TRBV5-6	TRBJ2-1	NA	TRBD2	CASSPREVSYNEQFF	TGTGCCAGCAGCCCACGGGAGGTATCCTACAATGAGCAGTTCTTC
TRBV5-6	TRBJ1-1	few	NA	CASSFVPGTTEAFF	TGTGCCAGCAGCTTCGTCCCTGGGACCACTGAAGCTTTCTTT